Shown below are 22 T cell receptor beta chains from a single sample sequenced in a study of T cells after yellow fever vaccination (dated by TCRdb to between 2018 and 2021). The library was produced with 5' RACE. Reads for this sample came from an Illumina NovaSeq 6000. Starting from the raw public reads, TCRdb applied fastp trimming at Q25, assembled clones with MiXCR and retained in-frame beta chains. Entries that share a CDR3 protein sequence are merged under the most common genes and DNA. Recorded for this sample are about 250,000 distinct CDR3 sequences; 3.6% of them occurred a single time. Of the sample, 15% to 20% falls within the top ten clones. This specimen's treatment or condition label, per the study, means: live attenuated yellow fever vaccine strain. The sequencing here drew on PBMCs, taken 15 days after the yellow fever booster vaccination. Every receptor here comes from a man between 18 and 29 years old who received the YFV17D yellow fever vaccine.

At least ten counts were recorded for this clonotype. This chain links TRBV12-3 or TRBV12-4 with TRBJ2-2; D may match TRBD1 or TRBD2 (6 bases each). The length of the CDR3 is 14 residues. Trimming stripped 6 bases from V and 9 bases from J, with 17 bases between. This chain's CDR3 is CASSPGTGGRELFF. CDR3 nucleotide sequence: TGTGCCAGCAGCCCAGGGACTGGGGGCCGGGAGCTGTTTTTT.

This clonotype showed up many times. This chain joins TRBV5-1 and TRBJ1-2; no clear D. Trimming removed 5 bases from V and 5 bases from J, with 13 bases in between. This CDR3 has 13 residues. Germline V gives CDR1 SGHRS, CDR2 YFSETQ. The CDR3, as DNA: TGCGCCAGCAGGGTGGACCTTGGATATGGCTACACCTTC. Protein: CASRVDLGYGYTF.

The genes are TRBV11-3 and TRBJ2-5; no clear D. V was cut by 5 bases and J by 3 bases, with 28 bases left in between. The CDR3 loop spans 19 amino acids. Germline assignment: CDR1 SGHNT and CDR2 YENEEA. The CDR3 is CASSANLYGRRTAEETQYF. CDR3 nucleotide sequence: TGTGCCAGCAGCGCTAATCTATACGGACGACGGACCGCGGAAGAGACCCAGTACTTC.

There are many counts of this clonotype. The CDR3 here is CSASRQGETQYF. The CDR3 DNA reads TGCAGTGCTAGTAGGCAGGGAGAGACCCAGTACTTC. This chain connects TRBV20-1 to TRBJ2-5, with TRBD1 as a possible D gene (5 bases). The CDR3 spans 12 residues. V gave up 3 bases and J gave up 4 bases, with 9 bases separating them. Germline V gives CDR1 DFQATT, CDR2 SNEGSKA (reference sequence).

This clonotype has ten or more counts. This chain joins TRBV18 and TRBJ2-1; possibly TRBD2 for D (6 bases). Trimming left V 3 bases short and J 4 bases short, with 7 bases between. Germline assignment: CDR1 KGHSH and CDR2 LQKENI. The CDR3 totals 13 residues. The CDR3 sequence is CASSPTRYNEQFF. The CDR3 DNA reads as TGTGCCAGCTCACCGACTAGGTACAATGAGCAGTTCTTC. The whole variable domain, remainder taken from reference TRBV18 and TRBJ2-1, is NAGVMQNPRHLVRRRGQEARLRCSPMKGHSHVYWYRQLPEEGLKFMVYLQKENIIDESGMPKERFSAEFPKEGPSILRIQQVVRGDSAAYFCASSPTRYNEQFFGPGTRLTVL.

This clonotype was counted ten times or more. The V call is TRBV7-2, the J call TRBJ2-7, with D perhaps TRBD2 (5 bases). Per germline, CDR1 SGHTA and CDR2 FQGNSA. There are 14 residues in the CDR3. V lost 3 bases and J lost 6, with 15 bases in between. Here the CDR3 DNA reads TGTGCCAGCAGCTTTCTCGGGGTCCCTGGCGAGCAGTACTTC. It specifies CASSFLGVPGEQYF.

This clonotype was detected many times. The chain recombines TRBV7-2 with TRBJ2-1, with TRBD1 as a possible D gene (5 bases). This CDR3 is 15 amino acids long. V gave up 1 base and J gave up 7 bases, with 14 bases separating them. CDR1 and CDR2 (germline): SGHTA, FQGNSA. The CDR3 sequence: CASSLGPGQGNEQFF. The CDR3, as DNA: TGTGCCAGCAGCTTAGGGCCAGGGCAAGGGAATGAGCAGTTCTTC.

At least ten counts were recorded for this clonotype. J is TRBJ2-2 and V is TRBV4-1; the D is unclear. This CDR3 has 15 residues. Germline CDR1 MGHRA, CDR2 YSYEKL. The V end was cut by 1 base, the J end by 6 bases, with 12 bases between. DNA of the CDR3: TGCGCCAGCAGCCAAGGGTTCAGGATGCCCGGGGAGCTGTTTTTT. Translated, it gives CASSQGFRMPGELFF.

The sample holds many counts of this clonotype. The V gene is TRBV27, the J gene TRBJ1-1; D not resolved. Trimming pared 3 bases from V and 2 bases from J, leaving 10 bases between. The CDR3 contains 14 residues. The germline gives CDR1 MNHEY, CDR2 SMNVEV (reference sequence). This CDR3 reads CASSLARPNTEAFF. For the CDR3, the DNA is TGTGCCAGCAGTTTGGCCAGGCCAAACACTGAAGCTTTCTTT.

As concerns this clonotype: It may be a read error: a sequence one base away is much more abundant. The gene calls are TRBV5-1 and TRBJ2-2; D unresolved. There are 13 residues in the CDR3. The germline V gene encodes CDR1 SGHRS and CDR2 YFSETQ. V shed 3 bases and J shed 7 bases, with 10 bases lying between them. The CDR3 sequence: CASSYGPGGELFF. CDR3 nucleotides: TGCGCCAGCAGCTACGGACCGGGCGGGGAGCTGTTTTTT.

This clonotype was seen more than once but under ten times. The CDR3: CASSSLSGQPQHF. DNA of the CDR3: TGTGCCAGCAGCAGCTTATCGGGCCAGCCCCAGCATTTT. The chain combines TRBV7-2 with TRBJ1-5; D not certain. Germline lookup yields CDR1 SGHTA and CDR2 FQGNSA. This CDR3 region has 13 residues. V was shortened by 5 bases and J by 7 bases, with 12 bases between the two germline ends.

This clonotype has at least ten counts. The J gene is TRBJ1-1, the V gene TRBV5-4; D is undetermined. The CDR3 consists of 14 residues. Germline CDR1 SGHNT, CDR2 YYREEE (reference sequence). V lost 4 bases, J lost 0 bases, and 10 bases lay in between. For the CDR3, the DNA is TGTGCCAGCAGCCCTTCTGCAGTGAACACTGAAGCTTTCTTT. It translates to CASSPSAVNTEAFF.

Comments on this clonotype: This sequence may be a read error, since a much larger clone differs from it by one base. The gene calls are TRBV9 and TRBJ1-4; weak D call: TRBD1 (6 bases). CDR1 and CDR2 (germline): SGDLS, YYNGEE. This CDR3 has 15 residues. Written as DNA, the CDR3 is TGTGCCAGCAGCGTAGAGGGACACCCTAATGTAAAACTGTTTTTT. Translation: CASSVEGHPNVKLFF.

This clonotype was seen ten or more times. The chain has TRBV7-2 and TRBJ2-3; 9 bases align to TRBD2. The V gene's germline CDR1 is SGHTA and CDR2 FQGNSA. The J segment lost 1 base and the V segment lost 4 bases, leaving 3 bases of the junction unmatched. The CDR3 has 15 residues. This chain's CDR3 is CASSSIAGGTDTQYF. DNA for the CDR3: TGTGCCAGCAGCTCGATAGCGGGGGGCACAGATACGCAGTATTTT. Looking up the rest from reference TRBV7-2 and TRBJ2-3 gives the full variable domain: GAGVSQSPSNKVTEKGKDVELRCDPISGHTALYWYRQSLGQGLEFLIYFQGNSAPDKSGLPSDRFSAERTGGSVSTLTIQRTQQEDSAVYLCASSSIAGGTDTQYFGPGTRLTVL.

This clonotype has a count of ten or more. The chain recombines TRBV30 with TRBJ2-7; D may correspond to TRBD1 or TRBD2 (5 bases each). Deletions cut 2 bases from V and 4 bases from J, with 18 bases between. Germline V lookup: CDR1 GTSNPN, CDR2 SVGIG (reference sequence). This CDR3 spans 15 amino acids. CDR3 protein: CAWSREGPDPYEQYF. Written as DNA, the CDR3 is TGTGCCTGGAGTCGAGAGGGACCCGACCCGTACGAGCAGTACTTC.

This clonotype came up many times. This rearrangement joins TRBV7-2 to TRBJ1-2, with 10 bases fitting TRBD1. J lost 8 bases, V lost 3 bases, and 3 bases had no gene match. The length of the CDR3 is 13 residues. Germline CDR1 and CDR2: SGHTA and FQGNSA. In DNA form, the CDR3 reads TGTGCCAGCAGCTTGGGACAGGGGACAGGCTACACCTTC. Protein: CASSLGQGTGYTF.

This clonotype qualifies as medium-sized. The genes are TRBV4-2 and TRBJ2-3; 12 bases match TRBD2. The CDR3 covers 16 residues. Germline-derived CDR1 and CDR2 are LGHNA and YNFKEQ. With 1 base clipped from V and 3 bases from J, the junction kept 2 bases outside the gene matches. The CDR3 region is CASSQALAGGTDTQYF. The DNA of the CDR3 is TGTGCCAGCAGCCAAGCACTAGCGGGGGGTACAGATACGCAGTATTTT.

This clonotype was detected a few times. This chain uses TRBV20-1 with TRBJ2-3, with D unresolved. Germline-derived CDR1 and CDR2 are DFQATT and SNEGSKA (reference sequence). This CDR3 comprises 16 residues. Trimming pared 1 base from V and 0 bases from J, leaving 14 bases between. The CDR3 loop is CSARVGSVSSTDTQYF. As DNA, the CDR3 is TGCAGTGCTAGAGTCGGGTCGGTTTCTAGCACAGATACGCAGTATTTT.

This clonotype was seen repeatedly, ten times or more. The genes are TRBV5-8 and TRBJ2-3; TRBD2 matches at 10 bases. Germline CDR1 reads SGHTS; CDR2 reads YDEGEE. V was clipped by 4 bases and J by 4 bases; unmatched bases: 9. The CDR3 is 16 residues long. CDR3 sequence: CASSLLGLAAADTQYF. The CDR3 nucleotides read TGTGCCAGCAGCCTCCTAGGACTAGCGGCCGCAGATACGCAGTATTTT.

V gene TRBV15 combines with J gene TRBJ1-2; D is unclear. With 3 bases removed from V and 1 base from J, the gap between germline ends came to 9 bases. Germline-derived CDR1 and CDR2 are LNHNV and YYDKDF (reference sequence). This CDR3 has 14 residues. This CDR3 reads CATSSDQYNYGYTF. DNA for the CDR3: TGTGCCACCAGCAGTGACCAGTATAACTATGGCTACACCTTC.

The table lists this clonotype with a few counts. The gene calls are TRBV19 and TRBJ1-5; possible D gene TRBD1, 6 bases. This CDR3 has 15 residues. V shed 6 bases and J shed 4 bases, with 16 bases lying between them. Germline-derived CDR1 and CDR2 are LNHDA and SQIVND (reference sequence). In DNA, the CDR3 is TGTGCCAGTAGGCTACCGGGGGCAGGGAATCAGCCCCAGCATTTT. It translates to CASRLPGAGNQPQHF. The full variable domain, in which reference TRBV19 and TRBJ1-5 provide the parts outside the CDR3, is DGGITQSPKYLFRKEGQNVTLSCEQNLNHDAMYWYRQDPGQGLRLIYYSQIVNDFQKGDIAEGYSVSREKKESFPLTVTSAQKNPTAFYLCASRLPGAGNQPQHFGDGTRLSIL.

Many counts were recorded for this clonotype. The chain has TRBV18 and TRBJ2-5, with 8 bases fitting TRBD1. The CDR3 loop spans 15 amino acids. The V segment lost 6 bases and the J segment 2 bases; nucleotides outside the gene matches: 8. Looked up from germline, CDR1 is KGHSH and CDR2 is LQKENI. The CDR3 bases are TGTGCCAGCTCGCCGGACAGGGAGGCTCAAGAGACCCAGTACTTC. Translation: CASSPDREAQETQYF. The full variable domain, in which reference TRBV18 and TRBJ2-5 provide the parts outside the CDR3, is NAGVMQNPRHLVRRRGQEARLRCSPMKGHSHVYWYRQLPEEGLKFMVYLQKENIIDESGMPKERFSAEFPKEGPSILRIQQVVRGDSAAYFCASSPDREAQETQYFGPGTRLLVL.